This TCR beta chain was captured by sequencing in a study of cytomegalovirus exposure and HLA in healthy donors. The PCR had 60 Vbeta and 13 Jbeta primers. Sequencing was performed with immunoSEQ multiplex PCR; in TCRdb, only in-frame clones are kept and a portion is missing. The repertoire includes approximately 110,000 clones, roughly 70% of them detected once, and 8% to 10% sits in the top ten. The CDR3 contains 15 residues. CDR1 is MNHEY and CDR2 is SMNVEV in the germline V gene (reference sequence). The germline V and J ends were trimmed by 5 bases and 10 bases, with 21 bases remaining between them.

The rearrangement joins TRBV27 to TRBJ2-1; D is perhaps TRBD2 (6 bases). Sample: PBMCs. This sequence was found in a young man in good health and CMV-seropositive. The CDR3 region has the DNA TGTGCCAGCAGTAAATGGGACTCCCTGGTACGGGAGCAGTTCTTC. It translates to CASSKWDSLVREQFF.